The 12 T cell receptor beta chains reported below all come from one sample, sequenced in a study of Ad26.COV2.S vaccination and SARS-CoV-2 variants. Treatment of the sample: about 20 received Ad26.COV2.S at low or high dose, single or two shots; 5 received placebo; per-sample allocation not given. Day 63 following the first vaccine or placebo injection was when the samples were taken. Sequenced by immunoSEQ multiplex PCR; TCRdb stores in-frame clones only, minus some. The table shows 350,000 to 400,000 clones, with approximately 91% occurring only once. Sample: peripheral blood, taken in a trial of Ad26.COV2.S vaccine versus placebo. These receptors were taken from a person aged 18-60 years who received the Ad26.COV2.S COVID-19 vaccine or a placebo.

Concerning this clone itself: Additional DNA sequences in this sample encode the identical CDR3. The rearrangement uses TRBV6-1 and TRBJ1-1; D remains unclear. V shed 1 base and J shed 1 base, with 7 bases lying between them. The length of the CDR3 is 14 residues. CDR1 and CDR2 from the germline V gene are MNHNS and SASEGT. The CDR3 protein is CASSEGTANTEAFF. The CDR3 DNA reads TGTGCCAGCAGTGAAGGGACCGCGAACACTGAAGCTTTCTTT.

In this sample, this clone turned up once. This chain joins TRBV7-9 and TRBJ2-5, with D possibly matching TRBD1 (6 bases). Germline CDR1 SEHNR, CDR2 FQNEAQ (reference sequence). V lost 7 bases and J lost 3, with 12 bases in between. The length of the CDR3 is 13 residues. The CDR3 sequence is CASTLQGEETQYF. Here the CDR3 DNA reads TGTGCCAGCACGCTACAGGGTGAAGAGACCCAGTACTTC.

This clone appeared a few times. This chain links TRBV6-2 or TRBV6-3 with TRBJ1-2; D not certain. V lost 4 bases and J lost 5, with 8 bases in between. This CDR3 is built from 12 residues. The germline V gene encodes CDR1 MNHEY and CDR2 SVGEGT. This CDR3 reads CASSLYSYGYTF. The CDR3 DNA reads TGTGCCAGCAGTTTATACAGTTATGGCTACACCTTC.

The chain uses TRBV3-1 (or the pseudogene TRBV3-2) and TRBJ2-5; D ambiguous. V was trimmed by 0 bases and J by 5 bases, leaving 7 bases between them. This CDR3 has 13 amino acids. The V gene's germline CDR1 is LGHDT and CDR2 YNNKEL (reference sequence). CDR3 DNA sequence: TGTGCCAGCAGCCAAGATCGAGGCGAGACCCAGTACTTC. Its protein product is CASSQDRGETQYF.

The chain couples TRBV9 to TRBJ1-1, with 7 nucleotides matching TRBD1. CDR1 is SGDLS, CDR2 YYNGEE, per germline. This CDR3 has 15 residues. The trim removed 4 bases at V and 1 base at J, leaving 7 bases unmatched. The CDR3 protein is CASSPEGARNTEAFF. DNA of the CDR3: TGTGCCAGCAGCCCTGAGGGGGCGAGGAACACTGAAGCTTTCTTT.

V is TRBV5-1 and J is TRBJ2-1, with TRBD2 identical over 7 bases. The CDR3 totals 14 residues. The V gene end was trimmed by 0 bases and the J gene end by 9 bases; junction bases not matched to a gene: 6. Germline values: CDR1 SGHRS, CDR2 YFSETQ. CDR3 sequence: CASSLVLAEREQFF. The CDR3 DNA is TGCGCCAGCAGCTTGGTTCTAGCGGAGCGTGAGCAGTTCTTC.

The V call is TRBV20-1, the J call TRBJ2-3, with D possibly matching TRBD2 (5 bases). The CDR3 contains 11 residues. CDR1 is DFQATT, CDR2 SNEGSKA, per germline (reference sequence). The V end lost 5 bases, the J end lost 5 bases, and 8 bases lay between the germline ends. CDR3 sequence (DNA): TGCAGTGCTGGAGGAGGAGATACGCAGTATTTT. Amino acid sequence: CSAGGGDTQYF.

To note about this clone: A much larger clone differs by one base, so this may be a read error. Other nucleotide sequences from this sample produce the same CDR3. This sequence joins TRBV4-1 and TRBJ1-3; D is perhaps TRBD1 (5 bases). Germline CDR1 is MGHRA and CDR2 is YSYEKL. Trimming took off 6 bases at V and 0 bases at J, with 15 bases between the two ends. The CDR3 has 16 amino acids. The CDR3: CASRRGGLDSGNTIYF. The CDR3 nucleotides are TGCGCCAGCAGGAGGGGCGGCCTCGACTCTGGAAACACCATATATTTT.

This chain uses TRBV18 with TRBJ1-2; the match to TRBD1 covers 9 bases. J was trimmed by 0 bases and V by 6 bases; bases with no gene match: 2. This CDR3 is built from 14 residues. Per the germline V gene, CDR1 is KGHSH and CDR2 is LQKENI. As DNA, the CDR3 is TGTGCCAGCTCCGGGACAGGGCCTAACTATGGCTACACCTTC. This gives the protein CASSGTGPNYGYTF.

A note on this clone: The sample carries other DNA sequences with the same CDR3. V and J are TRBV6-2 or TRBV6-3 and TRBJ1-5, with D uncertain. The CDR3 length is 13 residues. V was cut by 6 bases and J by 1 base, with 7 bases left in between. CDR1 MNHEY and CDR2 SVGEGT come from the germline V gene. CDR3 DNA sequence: TGTGCCAGCAGCTGGGTGAGCAATCAGCCCCAGCATTTT. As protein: CASSWVSNQPQHF.

The CDR3 loop reads CASRPAPQGAVSYEQYF. The CDR3 nucleotides read TGTGCCAGCAGACCCGCCCCCCAGGGGGCGGTTTCCTACGAGCAGTACTTC. This chain joins TRBV27 and TRBJ2-7; 8 positions match TRBD1. The germline gives CDR1 MNHEY, CDR2 SMNVEV (reference sequence). The CDR3 is 17 residues long. V lost 6 bases to trimming and J lost 1 base; unmatched junction nucleotides: 14.

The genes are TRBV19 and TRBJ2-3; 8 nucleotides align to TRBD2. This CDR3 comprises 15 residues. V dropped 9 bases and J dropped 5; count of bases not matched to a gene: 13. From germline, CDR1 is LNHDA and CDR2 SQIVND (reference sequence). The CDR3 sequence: CASLMSGGPGDTQYF. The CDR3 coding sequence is TGTGCCAGCCTGATGTCGGGGGGGCCGGGAGATACGCAGTATTTT.